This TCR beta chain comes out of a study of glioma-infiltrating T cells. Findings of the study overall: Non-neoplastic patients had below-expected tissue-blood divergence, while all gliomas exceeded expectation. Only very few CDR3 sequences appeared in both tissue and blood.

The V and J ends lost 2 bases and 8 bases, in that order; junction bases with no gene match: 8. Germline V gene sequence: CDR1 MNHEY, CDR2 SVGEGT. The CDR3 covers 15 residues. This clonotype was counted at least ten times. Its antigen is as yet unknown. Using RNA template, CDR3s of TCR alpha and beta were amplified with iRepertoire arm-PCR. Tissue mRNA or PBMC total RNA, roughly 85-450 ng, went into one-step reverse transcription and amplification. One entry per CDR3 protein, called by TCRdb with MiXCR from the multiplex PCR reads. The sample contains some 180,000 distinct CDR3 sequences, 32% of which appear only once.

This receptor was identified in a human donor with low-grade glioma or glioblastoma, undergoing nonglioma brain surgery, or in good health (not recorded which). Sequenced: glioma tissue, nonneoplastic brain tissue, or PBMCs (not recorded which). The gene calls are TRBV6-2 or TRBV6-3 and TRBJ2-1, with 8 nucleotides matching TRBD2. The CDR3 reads CASSYPRGRKDEQFF. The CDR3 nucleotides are TGTGCCAGCAGTTACCCCCGCGGGAGGAAGGATGAGCAGTTCTTC.